These T cell receptor beta chains were read from a single sample in a study of cytomegalovirus exposure and HLA in healthy donors. TCRdb's table, derived via immunoSEQ multiplex PCR, lists solely in-frame clones and lacks some. The sample holds approximately 140,000 clones; about 78% are singletons and the top ten take nearly 7%. Sequenced material: PBMCs. The receptor source for this set is a man aged 40-49 years in good health and CMV-seropositive. Both conserved end residues are part of each CDR3. A D gene is named only where the DNA matches it firmly. A clone size is listed for some rows: how often the clone was seen (once, few, many), or a class if it is expanded.

v_gene	d_gene	j_gene	abundance	CDR3nt	CDR3aa
TRBV5-1	.	TRBJ2-7	.	TGCGCCAGCAGCATACAACCGGGGACAACCTACGAGCAGTACTTC	CASSIQPGTTYEQYF
TRBV7-9	TRBD2	TRBJ2-1	.	TGTGCCAGCAGCCGCGAGAATAGCGGGAGTGGTTTCTTCTACAATGAGCAGTTCTTC	CASSRENSGSGFFYNEQFF
TRBV2	.	TRBJ2-5	few	TGTGCCAGCAGAGACGACGGGGCCCAGTACTTC	CASRDDGAQYF
TRBV27	TRBD2	TRBJ2-7	.	TGTGCCAGCAGTTTATCGGCGGGGGTTGGCTCCTACGAGCAGTACTTC	CASSLSAGVGSYEQYF
TRBV19	.	TRBJ1-5	.	TGTGCCAGTAGTATAGAGGCCGCCTATCAGCCCCAGCATTTT	CASSIEAAYQPQHF
TRBV4-3	.	TRBJ1-3	.	TGCGCCAGCAGCCACGCTCTACCGGGAAACACGGGGGACACCATATATTTT	CASSHALPGNTGDTIYF
TRBV7-8	TRBD2	TRBJ2-7	.	TGTGCCAGCAGCTTAGTAGGCGGGGGAATCTCCTACGAGCAGTACTTC	CASSLVGGGISYEQYF
TRBV5-4	.	TRBJ1-1	.	TGTGCCAGCAGCTTGGGGCAGGGTCGCACTGAAGCTTTCTTT	CASSLGQGRTEAFF
TRBV2	.	TRBJ2-3	.	TGTGCCAGCAGTTCTCGGGACACTAGCACAGATACGCAGTATTTT	CASSSRDTSTDTQYF
TRBV5-6	TRBD1	TRBJ2-7	few	TGTGCCAGCAGCTTGGCTGGGACAGGAATCTACGAGCAGTACTTC	CASSLAGTGIYEQYF
TRBV5-4	TRBD1	TRBJ1-2	.	TGTGCCAGCAGCTTCGACAGGGTCCTCTATGGCTACACCTTC	CASSFDRVLYGYTF
TRBV7-8	TRBD2	TRBJ2-7	.	TGTGCCAGCAGCCCCACCGGATCTAGCGGGATGATCGAGCAGTACTTC	CASSPTGSSGMIEQYF
TRBV5-4	TRBD1	TRBJ2-2	.	TGTGCCAGCAGCGGCCCCGGGACAGGGGGCGCCACCGGGGAGCTGTTTTTT	CASSGPGTGGATGELFF
TRBV30	.	TRBJ2-2	.	TGTGCCTGGAATTGGCTAGGATTCGGGGAGCTGTTTTTT	CAWNWLGFGELFF
TRBV6-1	.	TRBJ2-7	few	TGTGCCAGCAGTGAACGGCCGAGGGGGTCATTTCGTTTATACTTC	CASSERPRGSFRLYF
TRBV4-2	TRBD2	TRBJ2-1	once	TGTGCCAGCAGCCGATTTCTAACCGGTTTAGGGACAGGGATGGGACTAGCGGACAATGAGCAGTTCTTC	CASSRFLTGLGTGMGLADNEQFF
TRBV5-8	.	TRBJ2-2	.	TGTGCCAGCAGCAGTTCCCCCGGGATTTTAATTCCCGGGGAGCTGTTTTTT	CASSSSPGILIPGELFF
TRBV19	TRBD1	TRBJ2-7	.	TGTGCCAGTTCCGGGACAGGGCTCTACGAGCAGTACTTC	CASSGTGLYEQYF
TRBV7-9	TRBD2	TRBJ2-1	.	TGTGCCAGCAGCCTGACCGGGACTACCAATGAGCAGTTCTTC	CASSLTGTTNEQFF
TRBV5-1	TRBD1	TRBJ1-6	.	TGCGCCAGCAGCTTGGAGGGACAGGACGATTCACCCCTCCACTTT	CASSLEGQDDSPLHF
TRBV27	TRBD2	TRBJ2-7	once	TGTGCCAGCAGGTGGACTAGCGGGAGTTTAGAGCAGTACTTC	CASRWTSGSLEQYF
TRBV28	.	TRBJ1-5	.	TGTGCCAGCAGTGGGACTGGAGGCAATCAGCCCCAGCATTTT	CASSGTGGNQPQHF
TRBV7-6	TRBD2	TRBJ2-1	.	TGTGCCAGCAGCTTAATCTCGATTAGCGGGAGGGTCTACAATGAGCAGTTCTTC	CASSLISISGRVYNEQFF
TRBV7-9	.	TRBJ2-7	.	TGTGCCAGCAGTCCCGGAGCGGCACGCTACGAGCAGTACTTC	CASSPGAARYEQYF
TRBV7-2	TRBD1	TRBJ1-2	.	TGTGCCAGCAGCTTAGAAGCCACAGGGGGTCGGGATTATGGCTACACCTTC	CASSLEATGGRDYGYTF
TRBV4-1	TRBD1	TRBJ2-7	.	TGCGCCAGCAGCCAAGTTCCGGGTGGGGCCTTGGGACAGGGGTGGGACGAGCAGTACTTC	CASSQVPGGALGQGWDEQYF
TRBV2	TRBD1	TRBJ2-7	.	TGTGCCAGCAGTCCACAGGGGTTATCTAGAGACGAGCAGTACTTC	CASSPQGLSRDEQYF
TRBV27	.	TRBJ1-5	few	TGTGCCAGCAGTTTTGGAACCCAGGGCAATCAGCCCCAGCATTTT	CASSFGTQGNQPQHF
TRBV19	.	TRBJ2-5	.	TGTGCCAGTAGTATAGCTGTACAGTCCCAAGAGACCCAGTACTTC	CASSIAVQSQETQYF
TRBV5-1	.	TRBJ2-5	few	TGCGCCAGCAGTTCCGCGACTCCGGCGACGGAGACCCAGTACTTC	CASSSATPATETQYF
TRBV7-2	.	TRBJ2-7	.	TGTGCCAGCACCCTAGGGGGGGACTTCAACTACGAGCAGTACTTC	CASTLGGDFNYEQYF
TRBV27	.	TRBJ2-7	.	TGTGCCAGCAGGTTCAGGGTCCTTAACCCCTACGAGCAGTACTTC	CASRFRVLNPYEQYF
TRBV5-4	TRBD1	TRBJ1-1	.	TGTGCCAGCAGCGTAGGGACAGAAACTGAAGCTTTCTTT	CASSVGTETEAFF
TRBV19	TRBD1	TRBJ1-5	few	TGTGCCAGTAGTATAGAACAGGGGGCCGGACAGCCCCAGCATTTT	CASSIEQGAGQPQHF
TRBV5-6	TRBD1	TRBJ1-2	.	TGTGCCAGCAGCCCCCCAGGGGGCTATGGCTACACCTTC	CASSPPGGYGYTF
TRBV4-2	.	TRBJ1-5	.	TGTGCCAGCAGCCCCCAACAGAGTTTGGTTCAGCCCCAGCATTTT	CASSPQQSLVQPQHF
TRBV7-6	.	TRBJ1-5	.	TGTGCCAGCAGCGCGGGACCGAACAATCAGCCCCAGCATTTT	CASSAGPNNQPQHF
TRBV2	TRBD1	TRBJ2-7	.	TGTGCCAGCGGAAGGGGACAGCCCCAATACGAGCAGTACTTC	CASGRGQPQYEQYF
TRBV18	.	TRBJ1-2	.	TGTGCCAGCTCACCAGGTTCCGGCGGAAGAGGATATGGCTACACCTTC	CASSPGSGGRGYGYTF
TRBV28	TRBD1	TRBJ1-4	.	TGTGCCAGCAGTACCCCGACAGGGTTGAGTGAAAAACTGTTTTTT	CASSTPTGLSEKLFF
TRBV7-8	.	TRBJ2-5	.	TGTGCCAGCAGCCCTAGAAGGCTAGTCCGGGAGACCCAGTACTTC	CASSPRRLVRETQYF